The clone carrying this T cell receptor beta chain was detected only a few times. What it binds is not known. Sequence at one end of the junction differs from germline and may be a read error. The data belong to a study of human T cells and chemical hapten exposure. Study-level points and caveats: Expanded TCRs grouped into significantly more large CDR3 similarity clusters than controls produced. Sensitizing with DPC caused no change in TCRs above 1 in 1000 frequency.

Described time point: pre-sensitization, week 0. The treatment was: therapeutic diphenylcyclopropenone sensitization with weekly scalp DPC. In the library, unique molecular identifiers were attached to individual cDNA molecules. TCRdb fed the RACE reads into MiXCR, producing one record per CDR3 protein. The table has about 120,000 distinct CDR3 sequences, approximately 12% seen once. The CDR3 sequence is 15 residues long. Germline-derived CDR1 and CDR2 are DFQATT and SNEGSKA (reference sequence). This receptor was obtained from a woman between 18 and 29 years old with alopecia areata. Some clones in this sample may be carry-over from other donors' samples. The source material was whole blood, sampled in connection with sensitization to the hapten diphenylcyclopropenone (DPC). The rearrangement joins TRBV20-1 to TRBJ2-5, with TRBD2 matching 12 bases. The CDR3 here is CSASRASGGAENQYF. The CDR3 bases are TGCAGTGCTAGCCGCGCTAGCGGGGGGGCCGAGAACCAGTACTTC.